The present T cell receptor beta chain was sequenced within a study of vaccination effects on CD4 cells after COVID-19 (dated 2022 in TCRdb). Concerning the study at large: Across the study, the median time from the second dose to post-vaccine sampling was 72 days (range 14 to 241). In both COVID-19 convalescent patients and infection-naive vaccine recipients, the study compared SARS-CoV-2 spike-specific CD4+ TCR repertoires from before mRNA vaccination with those from after it. A total of nine to ten COVID-19 convalescent patients and several SARS-CoV-2-naive healthy vaccine recipients were included in the full study. The Oncomine TCR Beta short-read assay on an Illumina iSeq 100 was used to sequence cultures from other donors in the study. Results and caveats for the whole study, not just this receptor: Limitations of the study were the small number of convalescent patients and the absence of early post-infection timepoints. At late post-vaccination timepoints, both infection-induced and vaccine-induced clones showed marked clonal contraction, consistent with waning T cell responses. In healthy vaccine recipients, vaccine-induced clones were almost all SARS-CoV-2 mono-reactive, with only 1 of 255 being cross-reactive with common cold coronaviruses.

In the ViraFEST assay, PBMC were stimulated with viral peptide pools, and TCR sequencing was then used to find antigen-specific CD4+ T cell clonotypes based on their expansion. After more than nine days of culture, CD4+ T cells were isolated with the EasySep CD4+ T cell isolation kit. Two doses of either the BNT162b2 or the mRNA-1273 mRNA SARS-CoV-2 vaccine were administered to participants. Healthy vaccine recipients had no prior SARS-CoV-2 infection, confirmed by negative nucleocapsid antibodies before and after vaccination. Each well held some 1.9 million PBMC cultured in IMDM containing 5% human AB serum, roughly 9.6 IU/ml IL-2 and gentamicin, along with about 9.5 ug/ml peptides. Half of the culture medium was replaced with fresh IL-2-containing medium on days 3 and 7. Unless noted otherwise, every peptide stimulation condition was grown in triplicate wells. Using Ficoll-Paque Plus gradient centrifugation, PBMC were separated from whole blood and then either used fresh or cryopreserved at -140C. The overlapping peptide pools covered the spike proteins of SARS-CoV-2 and of the common cold coronaviruses HCoV-NL63, HCoV-OC43 and HCoV-229E. The QIAamp micro DNA kit was used to extract genomic DNA from the cultured CD4+ T cells.

As regards this clone: Its antigen is unknown. Base qualities were left out, and no much larger clone turns up one base away.

The CDR3, from cysteine to phenylalanine, totals 15 residues. CDR3 DNA is the only sequence kept; it has 45 bases, read in frame from the first base. V is cut back by 3 bases and J by 5 bases, with 11 bases in the junction unmatched. The germline V gene provides CDR1 SGDLS and CDR2 YYNGEE. Libraries came from the immunoSEQ multiplex PCR assay. DNA from the CD4+ T cells that had been cultured and isolated underwent TCR beta CDR3 sequencing. Per the source publication's procedure: The analysis removed non-productive TCR sequences, trimmed reads to the CDR3 region, and retained only CDR3s that were 7 or more amino acids long. Antigen-specific clonotypes were identified with the MANAFEST web app by comparing expansion in peptide wells against reference cultures. For clones to be considered positive, expansion at FDR<0.05 versus reference and all other wells, an odds ratio above 5, and a frequency above 0.1% in two replicate wells were required. Clonotypes significantly expanded in SARS-CoV-2 spike wells and in at least one common cold coronavirus spike condition were defined as cross-reactive. CDR3 similarity was assessed by Levenshtein distance with the stringdist R package, and unrooted trees were built with ape in R 3.6.1. TCRdb retrieved this table from immuneACCESS and kept in-frame rearrangements only. Not all clones are present; in checked studies, unresolved V genes account for under half, and no reason is known for the remainder. For V, J and clone size, that table is used; D and trimming come from the DNA. The sample profile shows under 40,000 clones; 72% of them were found once. Approximately 12% of the sample is taken by the ten largest.

The specimen comprised CD4+ T cells from PBMCs cultured with HCoV-229E spike peptides, sampled after COVID-19 vaccination. The cell subset or site label corresponds to: HCoV-229E spike overlapping peptide pool stimulation. This sequence uses TRBV9 and TRBJ2-7, with TRBD1 matching 7 junction bases. The sequence was obtained from a human donor who received a COVID-19 vaccine. The CDR3 amino acid sequence is: CASSARQGESHEQYF. In nucleotides, the sequence is TGTGCCAGCAGCGCCCGACAGGGTGAATCCCACGAGCAGTACTTC. Outside the CDR3, residues come from the reference TRBV9 and TRBJ2-7 proteins, so the full variable domain is: DSGVTQTPKHLITATGQRVTLRCSPRSGDLSVYWYQQSLDQGLQFLIQYYNGEERAKGNILERFSAQQFPDLHSELNLSSLELGDSALYFCASSARQGESHEQYFGPGTRLTVT.